This record covers a single TCR beta chain. Its matching antigen is unknown. Through a sample-barcoded 5' primer and a J-beta primer mix, a second PCR was run for roughly 6 to 12 cycles. TCRdb itself ran the 5' RACE reads through MiXCR, one entry per CDR3 protein. This table has 1.5 million to 2 million distinct CDR3 sequences, about 28% appearing once. The sample originates from a study of blood T cells in healthy people across ages. The CDR3 consists of 13 residues. CDR1 MNHNS and CDR2 SASEGT come from the germline V gene. The V and J ends lost 11 bases and 0 bases respectively, with 13 bases between them. The study, taken as a whole, reports: Across the age range, TCR beta diversity per million T cells fell in a roughly linear way.

Sequencing was carried out using blood. This clonotype was obtained from a woman aged 25 to 39 in good health. This sequence joins TRBV6-1 and TRBJ1-1, with D hard to call. As DNA, the CDR3 is TGTGCCGGCACATCGCAGTTGAACACTGAAGCTTTCTTT. This gives the protein CAGTSQLNTEAFF.